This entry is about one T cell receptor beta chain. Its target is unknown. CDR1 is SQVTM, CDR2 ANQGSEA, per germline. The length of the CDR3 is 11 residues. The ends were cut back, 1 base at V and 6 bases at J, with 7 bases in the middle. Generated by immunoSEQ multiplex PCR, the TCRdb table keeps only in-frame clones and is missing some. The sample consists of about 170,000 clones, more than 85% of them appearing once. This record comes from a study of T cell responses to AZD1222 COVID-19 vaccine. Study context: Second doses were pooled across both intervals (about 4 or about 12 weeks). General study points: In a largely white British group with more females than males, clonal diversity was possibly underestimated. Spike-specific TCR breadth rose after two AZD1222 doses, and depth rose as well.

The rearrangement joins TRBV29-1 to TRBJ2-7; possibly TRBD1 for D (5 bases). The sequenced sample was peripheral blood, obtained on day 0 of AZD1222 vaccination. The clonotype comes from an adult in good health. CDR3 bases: TGCAGCGTTGAAGGGACAAGCGAGCAGTACTTC. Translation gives CSVEGTSEQYF.